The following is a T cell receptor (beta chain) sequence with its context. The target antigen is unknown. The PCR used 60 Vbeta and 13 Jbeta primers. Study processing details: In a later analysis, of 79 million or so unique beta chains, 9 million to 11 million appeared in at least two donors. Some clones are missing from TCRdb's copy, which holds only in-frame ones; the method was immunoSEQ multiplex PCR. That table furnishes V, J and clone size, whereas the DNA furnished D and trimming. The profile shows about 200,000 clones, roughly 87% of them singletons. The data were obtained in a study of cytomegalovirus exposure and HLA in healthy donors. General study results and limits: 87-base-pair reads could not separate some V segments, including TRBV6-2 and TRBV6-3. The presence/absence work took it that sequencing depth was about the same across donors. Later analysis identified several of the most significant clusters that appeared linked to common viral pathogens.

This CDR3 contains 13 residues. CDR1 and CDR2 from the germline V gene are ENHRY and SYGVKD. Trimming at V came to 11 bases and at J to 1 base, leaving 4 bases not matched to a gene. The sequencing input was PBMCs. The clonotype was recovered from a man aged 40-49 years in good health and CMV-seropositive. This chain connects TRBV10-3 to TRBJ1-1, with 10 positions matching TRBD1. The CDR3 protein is CAVRQGANTEAFF. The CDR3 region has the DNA TGTGCCGTCCGACAGGGGGCGAACACTGAAGCTTTCTTT.